These 29 T cell receptor beta chains originate from one sample sequenced in a study of human T cells and chemical hapten exposure. Stated time point: patch test 1, 2 weeks after DPC sensitization. The treatment here: therapeutic diphenylcyclopropenone sensitization with weekly scalp DPC. TCRdb ran MiXCR on the RACE reads and lists one entry per CDR3 protein. The sample contains approximately 350,000 distinct CDR3 sequences, under 8% of which appear only once. Material: whole blood, obtained in connection with sensitization to the hapten diphenylcyclopropenone (DPC). The receptors come from a young woman with alopecia areata. Some clones in this sample may be carry-over from other donors' samples.

This chain uses TRBV20-1 with TRBJ1-5; perhaps TRBD1 as D (5 bases). The CDR3 is made up of 17 amino acids. Per germline, CDR1 DFQATT and CDR2 SNEGSKA (reference sequence). Trimming removed 0 bases at V and 0 bases at J, with 15 bases between. CDR3: CSARERGEGYSNQPQHF. Written as DNA, the CDR3 is TGCAGTGCTAGAGAGAGGGGCGAGGGATATAGCAATCAGCCCCAGCATTTT.

This clonotype was seen ten or more times. The chain couples TRBV28 to TRBJ1-2; a weak D match, TRBD1 (5 bases). This CDR3 comprises 18 residues. The germline gives CDR1 MDHEN, CDR2 SYDVKM. Trimming cost V 1 base and J 4 bases, with 22 bases left between them. The DNA of the CDR3 is TGTGCCAGCAGTTTATCAGTCTTTGGAGATGTAAGGGGCTATGGCTACACCTTC. It translates to CASSLSVFGDVRGYGYTF.

For this clonotype: The conserved phenylalanine or tryptophan is not found at the CDR3 terminus, so this likely reflects a read error. V is TRBV12-3 or TRBV12-4 and J is TRBJ2-6; no definite D call. Trimming took off 1 base at V and 0 bases at J, with 4 bases between the two ends. CDR3 length equals 15 residues. The CDR3 bases are TGTGCCAGCAGTTTAGTAAGCTCTGGGGCCAACGTCCTGACTATC. Its protein is CASSLVSSGANVLTI.

This chain joins TRBV5-1 and TRBJ2-4; D is uncertain. The CDR3 has 13 amino acids. CDR1 SGHRS and CDR2 YFSETQ come from the germline V gene. Trimming removed 1 base at V and 5 bases at J, with 7 bases between. CDR3: CASSLIAENIQYF. The CDR3 nucleotides are TGCGCCAGCAGCTTGATTGCAGAAAACATTCAGTACTTC.

This sequence joins TRBV4-2 and TRBJ2-2; 9 positions match TRBD2. The CDR3 spans 21 residues. Trimming took 4 bases from V and 4 from J; bases not matched to a gene: 22. Germline V lookup: CDR1 LGHNA, CDR2 YNFKEQ. The CDR3 region is CASSRLVGRTSETRATGELFF. CDR3 DNA sequence: TGTGCCAGCAGCCGATTAGTTGGAAGGACTAGCGAAACCCGAGCCACCGGGGAGCTGTTTTTT.

The V and J genes are TRBV9 and TRBJ1-3, with D possibly matching TRBD1 (5 bases). Germline CDR1 is SGDLS and CDR2 is YYNGEE. V lost 1 base to trimming and J lost 0 bases, with 17 bases between them. This CDR3 comprises 18 residues. CDR3 region: CASSVRGGQGFSGNTIYF. In DNA form, the CDR3 reads TGTGCCAGCAGCGTAAGGGGAGGGCAGGGCTTCTCTGGAAACACCATATATTTT.

In this sample, this clonotype turned up a few times. The chain carries TRBV18 and TRBJ2-7; D remains unclear. Per the germline V gene, CDR1 is KGHSH and CDR2 is LQKENI. The CDR3 spans 12 residues. The V end lost 2 bases, the J end lost 6 bases, and 8 bases lay between the germline ends. The CDR3 DNA sequence: TGTGCCAGCTCACCAATCCCCGCCGAGCAGTACTTC. Translation: CASSPIPAEQYF.

Points on this clonotype: A clone one base away is much larger, so this may be a read error. This chain links TRBV5-5 with TRBJ2-7, with 8 bases aligning to TRBD1. The length of the CDR3 is 14 residues. The V gene end was trimmed by 2 bases and the J gene end by 6 bases; junction bases not matched to a gene: 7. Germline-derived CDR1 and CDR2 are SGHKS and YYEKEE (reference sequence). CDR3 in DNA: TGTGCCAGCAGCTTCCCGGGACAGGATTGCGAGCAGTACTTC. This gives the protein CASSFPGQDCEQYF.

This clonotype was recorded a few times. The chain combines TRBV28 with TRBJ2-3; TRBD2 might be the D (5 bases). The CDR3 consists of 13 residues. Germline lookup yields CDR1 MDHEN and CDR2 SYDVKM. CDR3 protein: CAACGRATDTQYF. The CDR3 DNA is TGTGCAGCTTGCGGGCGTGCCACAGATACGCAGTATTTT.

In its sample, this clonotype was seen a few times. The chain combines TRBV12-3 or TRBV12-4 with TRBJ1-4; perhaps TRBD1 as D (5 bases). CDR3 length equals 13 residues. V lost 7 bases and J 6 bases, leaving 12 bases between the germline ends. The CDR3 loop is CASTRGFYEKLFF. The CDR3 nucleotides are TGTGCCAGCACAAGGGGCTTCTATGAAAAACTGTTTTTT.

The chain couples TRBV5-1 to TRBJ2-5; TRBD1 matches at 8 bases. V shed 2 bases, J shed 4 bases, and the junction held 7 bases outside the gene matches. The CDR3 is made up of 15 amino acids. Germline V lookup: CDR1 SGHRS, CDR2 YFSETQ. The CDR3 DNA follows: TGCGCCAGCAGCTTCTCAGGGGGCCCCCCAGAGACCCAGTACTTC. It codes for CASSFSGGPPETQYF.

The table lists this clonotype with many counts. The J gene is TRBJ2-3, the V gene TRBV25-1; tentative D call: TRBD2 (7 bases). Trimming stripped 5 bases from V and 11 bases from J, with 23 bases between. This CDR3 has 15 residues. Germline values: CDR1 MGHDK, CDR2 SYGVNS. The DNA for the CDR3 is TGTGCCAGCAGTCCCCTTCGGGGGGACAACTTGAGGCAGTATTTT. Its protein is CASSPLRGDNLRQYF.

This clonotype was found a few times. The V gene is TRBV4-3, the J gene TRBJ2-1; the match to TRBD2 covers 10 bases. V gave up 0 bases and J gave up 2 bases; unmatched junction bases: 7. This CDR3 is built from 18 residues. Germline V gene lookup returns CDR1 LGHNA and CDR2 YSLEER. CDR3 DNA sequence: TGCGCCAGCAGCCAAGAGACGACTAGCGGGTCCCCCTACAATGAGCAGTTCTTC. It specifies CASSQETTSGSPYNEQFF.

This clonotype was counted between two and nine times. The chain joins TRBV6-2 or TRBV6-3 to TRBJ1-5, with 9 bases that match TRBD1. Germline V gene data show CDR1 as MNHEY and CDR2 as SVGEGT. After removal of 4 bases from V and 1 base from J, the junction contained 11 bases not matched to a gene. There are 18 residues in the CDR3. The CDR3 is CASSSFTGTGLSNQPQHF. CDR3 nucleotide sequence: TGTGCCAGCAGTTCCTTCACCGGGACAGGGTTAAGCAATCAGCCCCAGCATTTT.

This clonotype showed up many times. V usage is TRBV9 and J usage is TRBJ2-1, with D perhaps being TRBD1 or TRBD2 (5 bases each). V was pared by 10 bases and J by 9 bases, with 20 bases between. CDR3 size: 13 residues. Germline values: CDR1 SGDLS, CDR2 YYNGEE. The CDR3 DNA is TGTGCCTCTAGCTCGGCTTGGGACCGTGAGCAGTTCTTC. Translation: CASSSAWDREQFF.

Only a few counts were recorded for this clonotype. The chain employs TRBV7-9 and TRBJ1-1; a weak D match, TRBD1 (5 bases). V was clipped by 5 bases and J by 5 bases, with 12 bases between them. Germline CDR1 is SEHNR and CDR2 is FQNEAQ (reference sequence). The CDR3 totals 13 residues. CDR3 residues: CASSPRDRTEAFF. As DNA, the CDR3 is TGTGCCAGCAGCCCCAGGGATCGGACTGAAGCTTTCTTT.

This clonotype has a count of ten or more. The genes are TRBV7-2 and TRBJ1-6; maybe TRBD1 (5 bases). Between the trimmed V and J ends, which lost 5 bases and 6 bases, there was a span of 11 bases. In germline, CDR1 is SGHTA, CDR2 FQGNSA. The CDR3 sequence is 14 residues long. CDR3: CASSQGRSNSPLHF. CDR3 bases: TGTGCCAGCAGCCAGGGACGGTCTAATTCACCCCTCCACTTT.

This clonotype was seen a handful of times. This sequence joins TRBV6-5 and TRBJ2-1; D is perhaps TRBD2 (6 bases). In germline, CDR1 is MNHEY, CDR2 SVGAGI. This CDR3 is 16 amino acids long. Trimming shortened V by 6 bases and J by 7 bases, and 22 bases separated the two germline ends. The CDR3 DNA sequence: TGTGCCAGCAGCTCCCTGAGCGGGCCCTTCGGGAATGAGCAGTTCTTC. Protein product: CASSSLSGPFGNEQFF.

The V and J genes are TRBV7-2 and TRBJ1-6; D uncertain. Trimming shortened V by 2 bases and J by 0 bases, and 8 bases separated the two germline ends. This CDR3 comprises 16 residues. Germline values: CDR1 SGHTA, CDR2 FQGNSA. In DNA, the CDR3 is TGTGCCAGCAGCTTATGGAAGAGCTCCTATAATTCACCCCTCCACTTT. It codes for CASSLWKSSYNSPLHF.

The chain joins TRBV12-5 to TRBJ1-1, with D perhaps TRBD1 (6 bases). This CDR3 is 15 amino acids long. V lost 3 bases and J lost 5, with 16 bases in between. Germline values: CDR1 LGHNT, CDR2 FRNRAP. The CDR3 DNA reads as TGTGCTAGTGGTTTTTGGATGGGGGGCAGAACTGAAGCTTTCTTT. It yields the protein CASGFWMGGRTEAFF.

This clonotype was detected a few times. V and J are TRBV7-9 and TRBJ2-6, with D tentatively TRBD1 or TRBD2 (5 bases each). Trimming took 6 bases from V and 17 from J, leaving 20 bases between them. This CDR3 has 13 residues. CDR1 SEHNR and CDR2 FQNEAQ come from the germline V gene (reference sequence). CDR3 in DNA: TGTGCCAGCAGTTCCGGGACGTTGCCCGACATGACTTTC. Its protein product is CASSSGTLPDMTF.

This clonotype was seen more than once but under ten times. The chain combines TRBV9 with TRBJ1-6; D gene unclear. Germline-derived CDR1 and CDR2 are SGDLS and YYNGEE. The CDR3 is 14 amino acids. V lost 4 bases and J lost 5, with 10 bases in between. Here the CDR3 reads CASSFGPDNSPLHF. In nucleotides, the CDR3 is TGTGCCAGCAGCTTCGGACCAGATAATTCACCCCTCCACTTT.

This rearrangement joins TRBV18 to TRBJ2-7, with D perhaps TRBD1 (6 bases). CDR3 length equals 16 residues. With 6 bases removed from V and 1 base from J, the gap between germline ends came to 19 bases. CDR1 KGHSH and CDR2 LQKENI come from the germline V gene. In nucleotides, the CDR3 is TGTGCCAGCTCCGAGGGGGTCGGGTCTGGTTCCTACGAGCAGTACTTC. Its protein is CASSEGVGSGSYEQYF. Based on the CDR3 plus reference TRBV18 and TRBJ2-7, the full variable domain is NAGVMQNPRHLVRRRGQEARLRCSPMKGHSHVYWYRQLPEEGLKFMVYLQKENIIDESGMPKERFSAEFPKEGPSILRIQQVVRGDSAAYFCASSEGVGSGSYEQYFGPGTRLTVT.

This clonotype was seen ten or more times. The V call is TRBV9, the J call TRBJ2-7; perhaps D is TRBD1 or TRBD2 (6 bases each). The V end was cut by 4 bases, the J end by 4 bases, with 21 bases between. This CDR3 contains 16 residues. Germline V CDR1 and CDR2: SGDLS, YYNGEE. The CDR3 DNA is TGTGCCAGCAGCCCCCTGGGGGGCCCTGAAGTTTACGAGCAGTACTTC. It yields the protein CASSPLGGPEVYEQYF. The whole variable domain, filled in from reference TRBV9 and TRBJ2-7, reads DSGVTQTPKHLITATGQRVTLRCSPRSGDLSVYWYQQSLDQGLQFLIQYYNGEERAKGNILERFSAQQFPDLHSELNLSSLELGDSALYFCASSPLGGPEVYEQYFGPGTRLTVT.

This clonotype was picked up many times. The chain recombines TRBV7-3 with TRBJ2-2, with D hard to call. The CDR3 consists of 15 residues. Per germline, CDR1 SGHTA and CDR2 FQGTGA. V gave up 1 base and J gave up 6 bases, with 12 bases separating them. CDR3 region: CASSLNSGLAGELFF. The CDR3 nucleotides are TGTGCCAGCAGCTTAAATTCCGGGCTGGCCGGGGAGCTGTTTTTT.

The rearrangement joins TRBV7-8 to TRBJ2-5; D might be TRBD2 (5 bases). V was clipped by 5 bases and J by 2 bases, with 15 bases between them. The CDR3 extends over 15 amino acids. CDR1 SGHVS and CDR2 FQNEAQ come from the germline V gene. For the CDR3, the DNA is TGTGCCAGCAGCCCGGGAACGGGGATACAAGAGACCCAGTACTTC. This codes for CASSPGTGIQETQYF.

This clonotype was seen a handful of times. V and J are TRBV25-1 and TRBJ1-2, with D uncertain. V gave up 1 base and J gave up 6 bases, with 9 bases separating them. Germline loops: CDR1 MGHDK, CDR2 SYGVNS. The CDR3 is 13 residues long. The CDR3 DNA reads TGTGCCAGCAGTGAATCCGCCAAAGATGGCTACACCTTC. It is translated as CASSESAKDGYTF.

This clonotype has a count of ten or more. Here the CDR3 reads CASSYGGQANGNTIYF. The CDR3 coding sequence is TGTGCCAGCAGTTACGGGGGACAGGCGAATGGAAACACCATATATTTT. The V and J genes are TRBV6-5 and TRBJ1-3, with TRBD1 identical over 8 bases. This CDR3 is 16 amino acids long. With 2 bases clipped from V and 3 bases from J, the junction kept 6 bases outside the gene matches. Looked up from germline, CDR1 is MNHEY and CDR2 is SVGAGI.

This clonotype has ten or more counts. The chain uses TRBV5-1 and TRBJ2-3, with no clear D. Per germline, CDR1 SGHRS and CDR2 YFSETQ. V was shortened by 0 bases and J by 4 bases, with 3 bases between the two germline ends. The CDR3 is 12 residues long. The CDR3 nucleotides are TGCGCCAGCAGCTTGGATGCAGATACGCAGTATTTT. Translating it yields CASSLDADTQYF.